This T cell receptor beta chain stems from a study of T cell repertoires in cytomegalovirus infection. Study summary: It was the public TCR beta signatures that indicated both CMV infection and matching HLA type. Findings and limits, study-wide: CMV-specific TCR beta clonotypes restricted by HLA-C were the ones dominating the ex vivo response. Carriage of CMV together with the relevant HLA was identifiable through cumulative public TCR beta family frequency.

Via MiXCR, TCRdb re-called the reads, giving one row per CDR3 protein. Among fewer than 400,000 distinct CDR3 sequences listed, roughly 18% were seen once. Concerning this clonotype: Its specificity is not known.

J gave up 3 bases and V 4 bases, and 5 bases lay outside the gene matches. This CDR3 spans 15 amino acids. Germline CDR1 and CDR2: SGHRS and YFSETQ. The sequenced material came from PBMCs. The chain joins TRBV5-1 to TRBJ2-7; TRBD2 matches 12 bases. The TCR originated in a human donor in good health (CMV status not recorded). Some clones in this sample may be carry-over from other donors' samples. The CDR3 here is CASSGPGLAGYEQYF. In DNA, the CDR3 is TGCGCCAGCAGCGGGCCGGGACTAGCGGGCTACGAGCAGTACTTC. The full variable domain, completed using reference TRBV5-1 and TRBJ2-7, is KAGVTQTPRYLIKTRGQQVTLSCSPISGHRSVSWYQQTPGQGLQFLFEYFSETQRNKGNFPGRFSGRQFSNSRSEMNVSTLELGDSALYLCASSGPGLAGYEQYFGPGTRLTVT.